This TCR beta chain was sequenced for a study of blood T cell repertoires in COVID-19. About the study: Material from acute and convalescent COVID-19 was sourced from the United States, Italy and Spain. Sources were T cells, B-cell-depleted T cells, or PBMCs; the material itself was cDNA or gDNA.

Original data processing: Cell counts per sample came from amplifying reference gene primers. Assay: immunoSEQ multiplex PCR; the TCRdb copy retains only in-frame clones and omits some. That table is the source of V, J and clone size, and D and trimming were worked out from the DNA. Among more than 200,000 clones listed, less than 90% were seen once. Enrolment of Seattle patients took place during active infection, and they were followed longitudinally. Germline CDR1 and CDR2: MNHEY and SVGAGI. Germline trimming cut 8 bases from V and 6 bases from J; bases unmatched to any gene: 12. This CDR3 is built from 14 residues.

The sequenced material came from peripheral blood. The chain recombines TRBV6-5 with TRBJ2-5, with 7 bases lining up with TRBD1. The TCR sequence derives from an elderly woman with COVID-19, enrolled during active disease. The CDR3 nucleotides are TGTGCCAGCCCCCGGCCGGGGACAGTGAAGACCCAGTACTTC. Residues: CASPRPGTVKTQYF.